This TCR beta chain originates from a study of glioma-infiltrating T cells. About the research overall: Before surgery, glioma patients received dexamethasone for at most six days. Target coverage was roughly 4.5- to 11-fold for 950,000 to 1,000,000 blood T cells.

General study results and limits: Only very few CDR3 sequences appeared in both tissue and blood. Tissue-blood divergence was below expectation in non-neoplastic patients, above in gliomas.

A remark on this clonotype: Its cognate antigen is unknown.

TCR alpha and beta CDR3 regions were amplified from RNA using iRepertoire nested multiplex PCR. TCRdb re-called the multiplex PCR reads through MiXCR, storing one row per CDR3 protein. This sample has a few hundred thousand distinct CDR3 sequences, with 41% found just once. J gave up 2 bases and V 2 bases, and 3 bases lay outside the gene matches. The CDR3 is 15 residues long. Germline V gives CDR1 SGHDN, CDR2 FVKESK. The receptor's source is a human donor with low-grade glioma or glioblastoma, undergoing nonglioma brain surgery, or in good health (not recorded which). The chain is built from TRBV14 and TRBJ2-7, with TRBD2 matching over 10 bases. Sequencing input: glioma tissue, nonneoplastic brain tissue, or PBMCs (not recorded which). CDR3 DNA: TGTGCCAGCAGCCAAACCCTAGCGGGAGCCTACGAGCAGTACTTC. Residues: CASSQTLAGAYEQYF.